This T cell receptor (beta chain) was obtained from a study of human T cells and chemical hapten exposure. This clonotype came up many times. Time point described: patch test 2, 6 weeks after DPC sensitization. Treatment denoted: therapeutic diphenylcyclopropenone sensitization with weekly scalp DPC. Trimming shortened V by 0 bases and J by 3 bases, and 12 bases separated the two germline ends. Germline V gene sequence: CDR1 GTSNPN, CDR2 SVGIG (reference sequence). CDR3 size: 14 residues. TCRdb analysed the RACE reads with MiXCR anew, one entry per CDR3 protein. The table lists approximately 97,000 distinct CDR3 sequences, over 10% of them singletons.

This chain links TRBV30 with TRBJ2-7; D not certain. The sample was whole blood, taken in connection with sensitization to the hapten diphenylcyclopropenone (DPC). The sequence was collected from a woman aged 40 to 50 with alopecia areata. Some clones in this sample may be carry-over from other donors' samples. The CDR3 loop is CAWSVFHQDYEQYF. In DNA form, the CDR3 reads TGTGCCTGGAGTGTATTCCATCAAGACTACGAGCAGTACTTC. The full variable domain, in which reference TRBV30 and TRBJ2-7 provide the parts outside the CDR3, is SQTIHQWPATLVQPVGSPLSLECTVEGTSNPNLYWYRQAAGRGLQLLFYSVGIGQISSEVPQNLSASRPQDRQFILSSKKLLLSDSGFYLCAWSVFHQDYEQYFGPGTRLTVT.